These T cell receptor beta chains were read from a single sample in a study of T cell responses to AZD1222 COVID-19 vaccine. Profiled with immunoSEQ multiplex PCR; TCRdb holds only in-frame clones, not every one. The sample consists of some 130,000 clones, around 85% of them appearing once. The sample in question was peripheral blood, obtained on day 0 of AZD1222 vaccination. Every receptor here comes from an adult in good health. Both conserved end residues are part of each CDR3. A D gene is named only where the DNA matches it firmly. Only part of the rows carry a size: once, few, many, or a class if the clone is expanded.

J gene: TRBJ2-1
clone size: .
V gene: TRBV10-3
D gene: .
CDR3 protein: CAISDGLAGDEQFF
CDR3 DNA: TGTGCCATCAGTGACGGGCTAGCAGGGGATGAGCAGTTCTTC

J gene: TRBJ2-5
clone size: .
V gene: TRBV27
D gene: .
CDR3 protein: CASGARRRQETQYF
CDR3 DNA: TGTGCCAGCGGTGCCCGACGGAGGCAAGAGACCCAGTACTTC

J gene: TRBJ1-2
clone size: once
V gene: TRBV28
D gene: .
CDR3 protein: CASGGRYYGYTF
CDR3 DNA: TGTGCCAGCGGAGGACGGTACTATGGCTACACCTTC

J gene: TRBJ1-1
clone size: .
V gene: TRBV5-1
D gene: .
CDR3 protein: CASSADPQGGAEAFF
CDR3 DNA: TGCGCCAGCAGCGCTGACCCCCAGGGAGGGGCTGAAGCTTTCTTT

J gene: TRBJ1-1
clone size: .
V gene: TRBV19
D gene: TRBD1
CDR3 protein: CASNSFPDRRAFF
CDR3 DNA: TGTGCCAGTAATTCCTTTCCGGACAGGCGGGCTTTCTTT

J gene: TRBJ1-2
clone size: .
V gene: TRBV3-1/TRBV3-2
D gene: .
CDR3 protein: CASSQGTYGYTF
CDR3 DNA: TGTGCCAGCAGCCAGGGTACCTATGGCTACACCTTC

J gene: TRBJ1-2
clone size: .
V gene: TRBV19
D gene: TRBD1
CDR3 protein: CASSQGASYGYTF
CDR3 DNA: TGTGCCAGTTCTCAGGGGGCGAGCTATGGCTACACCTTC

J gene: TRBJ2-2
clone size: .
V gene: TRBV19
D gene: .
CDR3 protein: CASSLLGTIEVTGELFF
CDR3 DNA: TGTGCCAGTAGTTTACTGGGGACAATTGAGGTCACCGGGGAGCTGTTTTTT

J gene: TRBJ2-7
clone size: .
V gene: TRBV29-1
D gene: TRBD2
CDR3 protein: CSVELAGAYEQYF
CDR3 DNA: TGCAGCGTTGAACTAGCGGGAGCCTACGAGCAGTACTTC

J gene: TRBJ2-6
clone size: .
V gene: TRBV23-1
D gene: .
CDR3 protein: CASRGGRFSGANVLTF
CDR3 DNA: TGCGCCAGCCGGGGAGGCCGGTTCTCTGGGGCCAACGTCCTGACTTTC

J gene: TRBJ2-1
clone size: .
V gene: TRBV5-4
D gene: .
CDR3 protein: CASFNRLDGLRNEQFF
CDR3 DNA: TGTGCTAGCTTCAACCGGTTGGACGGACTAAGGAATGAGCAGTTCTTC

J gene: TRBJ1-2
clone size: .
V gene: TRBV27
D gene: TRBD1
CDR3 protein: CASKRQGLGGGYTF
CDR3 DNA: TGTGCCAGCAAGCGACAGGGCCTGGGCGGTGGCTACACCTTC

J gene: TRBJ1-6
clone size: .
V gene: TRBV5-1
D gene: .
CDR3 protein: CASSLDGDWRRYF
CDR3 DNA: TGCGCCAGCAGCTTGGACGGAGACTGGAGGAGATACTTT

J gene: TRBJ2-7
clone size: .
V gene: TRBV10-3
D gene: .
CDR3 protein: CATYSETVPFEQYF
CDR3 DNA: TGTGCCACCTACTCCGAGACTGTTCCTTTCGAGCAGTACTTC

J gene: TRBJ2-1
clone size: .
V gene: TRBV25-1
D gene: .
CDR3 protein: CASSELTGGDEQFF
CDR3 DNA: TGTGCCAGCAGTGAATTGACAGGAGGCGATGAGCAGTTCTTC

J gene: TRBJ1-1
clone size: .
V gene: TRBV28
D gene: .
CDR3 protein: CASIPPVGENTEAFF
CDR3 DNA: TGTGCCAGCATCCCTCCGGTAGGTGAGAACACTGAAGCTTTCTTT

J gene: TRBJ1-5
clone size: .
V gene: TRBV9
D gene: .
CDR3 protein: CASSPGGDVQPQHF
CDR3 DNA: TGTGCCAGCAGCCCCGGAGGGGACGTTCAGCCCCAGCATTTT

J gene: TRBJ1-1
clone size: .
V gene: TRBV19
D gene: .
CDR3 protein: CASSIVAGIGTEAFF
CDR3 DNA: TGTGCCAGTAGTATAGTGGCGGGGATTGGAACTGAAGCTTTCTTT

J gene: TRBJ1-1
clone size: .
V gene: TRBV5-1
D gene: .
CDR3 protein: CASSLEGQGPLYTEAFF
CDR3 DNA: TGCGCCAGCAGCTTGGAGGGGCAGGGACCGTTGTACACTGAAGCTTTCTTT

J gene: TRBJ1-3
clone size: .
V gene: TRBV6-5
D gene: .
CDR3 protein: CASGEDWPNTIYF
CDR3 DNA: TGTGCCAGCGGGGAGGACTGGCCAAACACCATATATTTT

J gene: TRBJ1-1
clone size: .
V gene: TRBV6-5
D gene: .
CDR3 protein: CASILGALEAFF
CDR3 DNA: TGTGCCAGCATATTAGGGGCGCTTGAAGCTTTCTTT

J gene: TRBJ1-2
clone size: .
V gene: TRBV6-5
D gene: .
CDR3 protein: CASSSPREGNYGYTF
CDR3 DNA: TGTGCCAGCAGTTCTCCCAGGGAGGGGAACTATGGCTACACCTTC

J gene: TRBJ2-3
clone size: .
V gene: TRBV30
D gene: TRBD1
CDR3 protein: CAWSVQTGADTQYF
CDR3 DNA: TGTGCCTGGAGTGTCCAGACAGGGGCAGATACGCAGTATTTT

J gene: TRBJ2-2
clone size: .
V gene: TRBV25-1
D gene: TRBD1
CDR3 protein: CASSAPVGTGYGELFF
CDR3 DNA: TGTGCCAGCAGTGCCCCGGTTGGGACAGGGTACGGGGAGCTGTTTTTT

J gene: TRBJ1-3
clone size: .
V gene: TRBV14
D gene: .
CDR3 protein: CASSPTGSGNTIYF
CDR3 DNA: TGTGCCAGCAGTCCGACAGGCTCTGGAAACACCATATATTTT

J gene: TRBJ1-2
clone size: .
V gene: TRBV30
D gene: .
CDR3 protein: CAWSAPGDPYGYTF
CDR3 DNA: TGTGCCTGGAGTGCCCCAGGGGATCCCTATGGCTACACCTTC

J gene: TRBJ2-3
clone size: .
V gene: TRBV3-1/TRBV3-2
D gene: .
CDR3 protein: CASSQVGVEGFGTDTQYF
CDR3 DNA: TGTGCCAGCAGCCAGGTAGGGGTTGAGGGTTTCGGCACAGATACGCAGTATTTT

J gene: TRBJ2-3
clone size: .
V gene: TRBV5-5
D gene: .
CDR3 protein: CASTSRWADTQYF
CDR3 DNA: TGTGCCAGCACCTCCCGTTGGGCAGATACGCAGTATTTT

J gene: TRBJ1-4
clone size: .
V gene: TRBV19
D gene: TRBD1
CDR3 protein: CASSIEQGGGEKLFF
CDR3 DNA: TGTGCCAGTAGTATAGAGCAGGGGGGAGGGGAAAAACTGTTTTTT

J gene: TRBJ2-3
clone size: .
V gene: TRBV6-1
D gene: .
CDR3 protein: CASSESLGAGTDTQYF
CDR3 DNA: TGTGCCAGCAGTGAATCCCTGGGGGCCGGGACAGATACGCAGTATTTT

J gene: TRBJ1-1
clone size: few
V gene: TRBV19
D gene: .
CDR3 protein: CASSIKASLLNTEAFF
CDR3 DNA: TGTGCCAGTAGTATAAAGGCCAGTCTCCTGAACACTGAAGCTTTCTTT

J gene: TRBJ2-2
clone size: .
V gene: TRBV6-5
D gene: .
CDR3 protein: CASSWTDTGELFF
CDR3 DNA: TGTGCCAGCAGTTGGACTGACACCGGGGAGCTGTTTTTT

J gene: TRBJ1-5
clone size: .
V gene: TRBV2
D gene: .
CDR3 protein: CASSEFATAHSNQPQHF
CDR3 DNA: TGTGCCAGCAGTGAATTTGCGACAGCCCATAGCAATCAGCCCCAGCATTTT

J gene: TRBJ1-5
clone size: .
V gene: TRBV7-2
D gene: .
CDR3 protein: CASSYTGNQPQHF
CDR3 DNA: TGTGCCAGCAGTTACACAGGTAATCAGCCCCAGCATTTT

J gene: TRBJ1-2
clone size: once
V gene: TRBV19
D gene: .
CDR3 protein: CASSISASHGYTF
CDR3 DNA: TGTGCCAGTAGTATATCGGCTTCCCATGGCTACACCTTC

J gene: TRBJ2-3
clone size: .
V gene: TRBV2
D gene: .
CDR3 protein: CASGHLGSSDTQYF
CDR3 DNA: TGTGCCAGCGGGCACCTTGGGAGCTCAGATACGCAGTATTTT

J gene: TRBJ1-6
clone size: .
V gene: TRBV30
D gene: .
CDR3 protein: CAWSGTGPYNSPLHF
CDR3 DNA: TGTGCCTGGAGCGGGACGGGCCCCTACAATTCACCCCTCCACTTT

J gene: TRBJ1-5
clone size: few
V gene: TRBV24-1
D gene: .
CDR3 protein: CATSDQEQPQHF
CDR3 DNA: TGTGCCACCAGTGATCAGGAGCAGCCCCAGCATTTT

J gene: TRBJ2-1
clone size: once
V gene: TRBV6-4
D gene: .
CDR3 protein: CASSVTVSSYNEQFF
CDR3 DNA: TGTGCCAGCAGTGTGACAGTCAGCTCCTACAATGAGCAGTTCTTC

J gene: TRBJ1-3
clone size: .
V gene: TRBV18
D gene: .
CDR3 protein: CASSLREAGEGRASGNTIYF
CDR3 DNA: TGTGCCAGCTCACTGCGCGAAGCTGGGGAGGGAAGGGCCTCTGGAAACACCATATATTTT

J gene: TRBJ2-2
clone size: once
V gene: TRBV5-1
D gene: TRBD2
CDR3 protein: CASSLNGLADTGELFF
CDR3 DNA: TGCGCCAGCAGCCTAAACGGACTAGCAGACACCGGGGAGCTGTTTTTT